One and the same sample provided the 11 T cell receptor beta chains below, sequenced in a study of identical twins (dated by TCRdb to the mid-2010s). Receptor amplification or capture employed 5' RACE. Sequencer: Illumina HiSeq 2000. Starting from the raw public reads, TCRdb applied fastp trimming at Q25, assembled clones with MiXCR and retained in-frame beta chains. Rows are combined by CDR3 protein, so each entry shows the most common genes and DNA. Counted in this sample were 700,000 or so distinct CDR3 sequences; around 20% of them appeared once. Of the sample, 4.3% falls within the top ten clones. The same specimen was also included in a second study, on T cells expressing NK-cell markers.

The sequenced material came from PBMCs. Source of these receptors: a woman in her late teens or twenties in good health.

This clonotype has only a few counts. The chain couples TRBV2 to TRBJ1-1; D is perhaps TRBD1 (6 bases). V dropped 6 bases and J dropped 5 bases, with 13 bases sitting between them. This CDR3 comprises 13 residues. The germline V gene encodes CDR1 SNHLY and CDR2 FYNNEI. The CDR3 sequence is CASRQGPGTEAFF. The CDR3 DNA reads as TGTGCCAGCAGGCAGGGGCCAGGGACTGAAGCTTTCTTT.

This clonotype was found many times. The chain recombines TRBV5-1 with TRBJ1-4, with TRBD1 identical over 7 bases. The CDR3 has 13 amino acids. The V gene's germline CDR1 is SGHRS and CDR2 YFSETQ. The trim removed 0 bases at V and 7 bases at J, leaving 0 bases unmatched. As DNA, the CDR3 is TGCGCCAGCAGCTTGGGACAGGGTGAAAAACTGTTTTTT. Translating gives CASSLGQGEKLFF. The variable domain in full, completed from reference TRBV5-1 and TRBJ1-4, reads KAGVTQTPRYLIKTRGQQVTLSCSPISGHRSVSWYQQTPGQGLQFLFEYFSETQRNKGNFPGRFSGRQFSNSRSEMNVSTLELGDSALYLCASSLGQGEKLFFGSGTQLSVL.

The chain couples TRBV29-1 to TRBJ1-2; a possible D gene is TRBD1 (6 bases). CDR1 and CDR2 from the germline V gene are SQVTM and ANQGSEA. This CDR3 comprises 12 residues. With 5 bases removed from V and 4 bases from J, the gap between germline ends came to 11 bases. The CDR3 here is CSVPDRPYGYTF. The CDR3 DNA reads TGCAGCGTTCCAGACAGGCCCTATGGCTACACCTTC.

This clonotype occurred a few times. CDR3 coding DNA: TGTGCCAGCAGTTTAGGACGGATCCTAGCCAAAAACATTCAGTACTTC. Encoded protein: CASSLGRILAKNIQYF. The chain carries TRBV12-3 or TRBV12-4 and TRBJ2-4; no definite D call. Trimming cost V 1 base and J 0 bases, with 10 bases left between them. The CDR3 runs 16 residues.

This clonotype was seen ten or more times. The chain links TRBV12-3 or TRBV12-4 to TRBJ2-7, with D unresolved. V was pared by 7 bases and J by 3 bases, with 13 bases between. The CDR3 has 13 amino acids. This CDR3 reads CASTSGNLYEQYF. The CDR3 nucleotides read TGTGCCAGCACCTCTGGAAATCTCTACGAGCAGTACTTC.

The chain is built from TRBV7-9 and TRBJ2-7; the match to TRBD1 covers 8 bases. This CDR3 has 15 amino acids. Per the germline V gene, CDR1 is SEHNR and CDR2 is FQNEAQ (reference sequence). The V and J ends lost 4 bases and 1 base, in that order; junction bases with no gene match: 6. In DNA, the CDR3 is TGTGCCAGCAGCTCAGGGGGCAGGCGGTCCTACGAGCAGTACTTC. As protein: CASSSGGRRSYEQYF.

This clonotype was counted between two and nine times. The chain links TRBV5-1 to TRBJ2-2; D gene uncertain. The CDR3 is made up of 15 amino acids. Germline lookup yields CDR1 SGHRS and CDR2 YFSETQ. V was trimmed by 1 base and J by 0 bases, leaving 7 bases between them. CDR3 DNA sequence: TGCGCCAGCAGCTTGCGGCAGTCGAACACCGGGGAGCTGTTTTTT. Translating it yields CASSLRQSNTGELFF.

This clonotype was detected only a few times. Here the CDR3 reads CATSHTGHTQYF. CDR3 coding DNA: TGTGCCACCAGCCATACTGGGCATACGCAGTATTTT. This chain uses TRBV15 with TRBJ2-3; D gene ambiguous. V gave up 5 bases and J gave up 7 bases, with 10 bases separating them. The CDR3 has 12 residues. CDR1 and CDR2 from the germline V gene are LNHNV and YYDKDF (reference sequence).

The gene calls are TRBV10-3 and TRBJ1-1; possible D gene TRBD1, 6 bases. The V end was cut by 9 bases, the J end by 1 base, with 15 bases between. The length of the CDR3 is 14 residues. In germline, CDR1 is ENHRY, CDR2 SYGVKD. CDR3 region: CAIQQGETNTEAFF. The CDR3 bases are TGTGCCATACAACAGGGTGAGACGAACACTGAAGCTTTCTTT.

This clonotype has a handful of counts. V gene TRBV12-3 or TRBV12-4 combines with J gene TRBJ2-6; D may be TRBD1 or TRBD2 (5 bases each). With 6 bases removed from V and 0 bases from J, the gap between germline ends came to 9 bases. The CDR3 sequence is 15 residues long. CDR3 amino acids: CASSRDPSGANVLTF. Written as DNA, the CDR3 is TGTGCCAGCAGCCGGGACCCCTCTGGGGCCAACGTCCTGACTTTC.

This clonotype was found a few times. The J gene is TRBJ1-2, the V gene TRBV12-3 or TRBV12-4; maybe TRBD1 (6 bases). This CDR3 contains 12 residues. The ends were cut back, 6 bases at V and 8 bases at J, with 13 bases in the middle. In DNA form, the CDR3 reads TGTGCCAGCAGGGACAGCGGCGGGGGCTACACCTTC. Residues: CASRDSGGGYTF.